This T cell receptor beta chain was identified in a study of CD8 T cells in ankylosing spondylitis. To note about this clonotype: This may be a read error: a much more frequent sequence differs by one nucleotide.

TCRdb ran MiXCR on the 5' RACE reads and lists one entry per CDR3 protein. Among approximately 40,000 distinct CDR3 sequences listed, 4.5% to 6% were seen once. This CDR3 is 17 amino acids long. The germline CDR1 and CDR2 sequences are MNHEY and SMNVEV (reference sequence). V was clipped by 6 bases and J by 4 bases, with 23 bases between them. The sample taken for sequencing was blood, either unsorted or a sorted T cell fraction (not recorded which). The TCR sequence derives from a male donor with ankylosing spondylitis or in good health (not recorded which). The J gene is TRBJ2-3, the V gene TRBV27, with D perhaps assigned TRBD1 or TRBD2 (5 bases each). Written as DNA, the CDR3 is TGTGCCAGCAGACGGGATCCCCGCCAGGGTCGTCCAGATACGCAGTATTTT. It yields the protein CASRRDPRQGRPDTQYF.